This entry describes one TCR beta chain. A single record per CDR3 protein comes from TCRdb applying MiXCR to the RT-PCR reads. The table lists around 700,000 distinct CDR3 sequences, 14% of them singletons. CDR1 and CDR2 (germline): LNHDA, SQIVND (reference sequence). The CDR3 contains 16 residues. J was trimmed by 1 base and V by 3 bases; bases with no gene match: 4. The chain recombines TRBV19 with TRBJ1-1; 11 bases match TRBD1. The sequenced sample was memory CD4+ T cells from blood. This receptor was identified in a female donor in good health, serving as a healthy control. The CDR3 sequence is CASSMPGTGGNTEAFF. Here the CDR3 DNA reads TGTGCCAGTAGTATGCCGGGGACAGGGGGGAACACTGAAGCTTTCTTT.